This T cell receptor beta chain emerged from a study of blood T cell repertoires in COVID-19. Study in general: Researchers got acute and convalescent COVID-19 samples from the United States, Italy and Spain. PBMCs, B-cell-depleted T cells, or T cells provided the cDNA or gDNA that made up the material.

The length of the CDR3 is 14 residues. Trimming cost V 5 bases and J 2 bases; bases outside gene matches: 2. Germline CDR1 and CDR2: SEHNR and FQNEAQ (reference sequence). Authors' processing steps: Estimation of nucleated cell counts was performed using reference gene primer amplification. TCRdb's table, derived via immunoSEQ multiplex PCR, lists solely in-frame clones and lacks some. That table is the source of V, J and clone size, and D and trimming were worked out from the DNA. The sample comprises 65,000 to 95,000 clones, roughly 84% of which are singletons, and about a fifth rests with the top ten.

The TCR originated in a woman in her forties or fifties with acute or convalescent COVID-19. The V gene is TRBV7-9, the J gene TRBJ1-5, with 8 bases lining up with TRBD1. Sequencing input: peripheral blood. For the CDR3, the DNA is TGTGCCAGCAGCCAGACAGGGGGCAATCAGCCCCAGCATTTT. Protein product: CASSQTGGNQPQHF.